This T cell receptor (beta chain) was found in a study of Graves' ophthalmopathy and Graves' hyperthyroidism. General study findings and limits: Discrimination between ophthalmopathy and stable hyperthyroidism by a 13-signature model showed approximately 89% sensitivity and 75% to 84% specificity. The authors also found most expanded thyroid clonotypes above 0.001 frequency in blood.

Ophthalmopathy donors showed moderate-to-severe activity, CAS ≥3, NOSPECS ≥4 and a duration under 3 months. No donor had other autoimmune disease, uncontrolled infection, pregnancy or lactation. Germline CDR1 reads SGHTA; CDR2 reads FQGTGA. The CDR3 extends over 13 amino acids. J lost 8 bases, V lost 7 bases, and 7 bases had no gene match. About this clonotype: The antigen remains undetermined.

Amplification targeted the TCR beta CDR3 regions, with RNA transcripts as the source material. The authors performed first-round RT-PCR with HTBI primers and then a second-round multiplex PCR. Each CDR3 protein is one row after TCRdb ran MiXCR on the multiplex PCR reads. The sample has approximately 700,000 distinct CDR3 sequences, around 40% seen once. The chain recombines TRBV7-3 with TRBJ1-4, with 7 bases fitting TRBD1. This sequence originates from an adult man with Graves' ophthalmopathy. Sequencing was carried out using peripheral blood. The CDR3 reads CASKDRDDEKLFF. The CDR3 nucleotides read TGTGCCAGCAAAGACAGGGACGACGAAAAACTGTTTTTT.